This T cell receptor (beta chain) comes out of a study of Ad26.COV2.S vaccination and SARS-CoV-2 variants. The germline CDR1 and CDR2 sequences are MNHEY and SMNVEV (reference sequence). The CDR3 is 15 amino acids. The V segment lost 5 bases and the J segment 0 bases; nucleotides outside the gene matches: 7. The protocol was immunoSEQ multiplex PCR, while the TCRdb copy is restricted to in-frame clones and leaves out a portion. The data contain some 250,000 clones, 88% of them singletons. The treatment is: around 19 received Ad26.COV2.S at low or high dose, single or two shots; roughly five received placebo; per-sample allocation not given. Samples came from day 63 after the first vaccine or placebo injection. The sample came from a Boston adult aged 18-55 years.

The rearrangement uses TRBV27 and TRBJ2-7; 7 positions agree with TRBD2. The source is a person aged 18-65 years who received the Ad26.COV2.S COVID-19 vaccine or a placebo. The sequenced sample was peripheral blood, obtained in a trial of Ad26.COV2.S vaccine versus placebo. In DNA, the CDR3 is TGTGCCAGCAGTCTCAAACCTAGCGGCTCCTACGAGCAGTACTTC. It encodes CASSLKPSGSYEQYF.